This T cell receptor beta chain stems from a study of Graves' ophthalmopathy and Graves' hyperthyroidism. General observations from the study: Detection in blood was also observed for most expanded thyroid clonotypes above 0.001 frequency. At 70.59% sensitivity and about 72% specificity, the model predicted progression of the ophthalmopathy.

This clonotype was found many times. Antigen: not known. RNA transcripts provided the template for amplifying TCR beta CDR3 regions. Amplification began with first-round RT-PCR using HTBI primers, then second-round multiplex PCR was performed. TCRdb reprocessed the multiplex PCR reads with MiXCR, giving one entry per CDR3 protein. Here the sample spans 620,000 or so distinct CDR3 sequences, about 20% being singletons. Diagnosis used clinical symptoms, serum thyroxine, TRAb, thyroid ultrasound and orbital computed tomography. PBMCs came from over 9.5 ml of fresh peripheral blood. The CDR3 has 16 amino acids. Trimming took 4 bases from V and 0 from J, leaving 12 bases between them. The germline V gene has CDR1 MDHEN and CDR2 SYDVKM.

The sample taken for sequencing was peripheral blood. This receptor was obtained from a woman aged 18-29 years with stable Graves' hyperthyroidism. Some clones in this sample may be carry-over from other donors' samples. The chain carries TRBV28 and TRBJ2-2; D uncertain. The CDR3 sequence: CASSSKSSANTGELFF. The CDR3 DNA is TGTGCCAGCAGTTCCAAAAGCAGCGCGAACACCGGGGAGCTGTTTTTT.